A selection of T cell receptor beta chains follows, all from one sample in a study of cytomegalovirus exposure and HLA in healthy donors. Generated by immunoSEQ multiplex PCR, the TCRdb table keeps only in-frame clones and is missing some. The sample yields tens of thousands of clones, roughly 95% seen once. Sequencing was performed on PBMCs. The receptors come from a woman aged 18-35 years in good health and CMV-seropositive. Both conserved end residues are part of each CDR3. The order of the fields is D gene, J gene, V gene, CDR3 protein. D genes are given only for firm matches.

d_call: .
j_call: TRBJ2-3
v_call: TRBV19
cdr3_aa: CASSIGLVTDTQYF

d_call: .
j_call: TRBJ2-7
v_call: TRBV28
cdr3_aa: CASSFEGQDYEQYF

d_call: TRBD2
j_call: TRBJ2-7
v_call: TRBV19
cdr3_aa: CASSRLAGGYEQYF

d_call: .
j_call: TRBJ1-4
v_call: TRBV5-1
cdr3_aa: CASSRGVDRQQWEKLFF

d_call: .
j_call: TRBJ1-1
v_call: TRBV6-5
cdr3_aa: CASSYSWAGANTEAFF

d_call: TRBD1
j_call: TRBJ1-4
v_call: TRBV29-1
cdr3_aa: CSVGRGRYEKLFF

d_call: TRBD2
j_call: TRBJ2-1
v_call: TRBV6-5
cdr3_aa: CASSFKTSGSTFF

d_call: TRBD2
j_call: TRBJ2-3
v_call: TRBV28
cdr3_aa: CASSPGGGTDTQYF

d_call: .
j_call: TRBJ2-1
v_call: TRBV5-4
cdr3_aa: CASSGGVGEQFF

d_call: TRBD1
j_call: TRBJ2-7
v_call: TRBV4-3
cdr3_aa: CASSQGQGAGEQYF

d_call: .
j_call: TRBJ2-3
v_call: TRBV19
cdr3_aa: CASSIVGYERRYF

d_call: .
j_call: TRBJ2-3
v_call: TRBV6-5
cdr3_aa: CASRERLTDTQYF

d_call: .
j_call: TRBJ2-7
v_call: TRBV30
cdr3_aa: CAWGRLGAYEQYF

d_call: TRBD2
j_call: TRBJ2-5
v_call: TRBV5-4
cdr3_aa: CASSAGTIKETQYF

d_call: TRBD1
j_call: TRBJ2-7
v_call: TRBV12-5
cdr3_aa: CASGRDRVNEQYF

d_call: .
j_call: TRBJ2-1
v_call: TRBV2
cdr3_aa: CASSEFQGRTNEQFF

d_call: TRBD2
j_call: TRBJ2-1
v_call: TRBV19
cdr3_aa: CASSMGGRGFNEQFF

d_call: TRBD1
j_call: TRBJ2-7
v_call: TRBV5-1
cdr3_aa: CASSWGTGAEQYF

d_call: TRBD1
j_call: TRBJ2-5
v_call: TRBV10-2
cdr3_aa: CASSEFGQGWETQYF

d_call: TRBD2
j_call: TRBJ2-5
v_call: TRBV5-1
cdr3_aa: CASSLGREGRLKTQYF

d_call: TRBD2
j_call: TRBJ2-1
v_call: TRBV7-9
cdr3_aa: CASSPSGSTHNEQFF

d_call: .
j_call: TRBJ2-2
v_call: TRBV11-2
cdr3_aa: CASSLGVDSGLANTGELFF

d_call: TRBD1
j_call: TRBJ2-3
v_call: TRBV19
cdr3_aa: CASSTPTGLGTDTQYF

d_call: TRBD2
j_call: TRBJ2-5
v_call: TRBV5-4
cdr3_aa: CASSSEERGLAREETQYF

d_call: .
j_call: TRBJ2-4
v_call: TRBV5-8
cdr3_aa: CASSRGRGIAKNIQYF

d_call: TRBD1
j_call: TRBJ1-3
v_call: TRBV7-9
cdr3_aa: CASSPKGTGGSGNTIYF

d_call: .
j_call: TRBJ1-1
v_call: TRBV27
cdr3_aa: CASRLSLVNEAFF

d_call: TRBD2
j_call: TRBJ2-1
v_call: TRBV6-5
cdr3_aa: CASSVQMGGDEQFF

d_call: .
j_call: TRBJ2-7
v_call: TRBV11-2
cdr3_aa: CASSLAGITYEQYF

d_call: TRBD1
j_call: TRBJ1-2
v_call: TRBV5-6
cdr3_aa: CASSVPGQPSYGYTF

d_call: TRBD2
j_call: TRBJ2-1
v_call: TRBV28
cdr3_aa: CASSLIFVRTSLANEQFF

d_call: .
j_call: TRBJ2-6
v_call: TRBV30
cdr3_aa: CAWSFGSGANVLTF

d_call: .
j_call: TRBJ2-5
v_call: TRBV27
cdr3_aa: CASSPSGETQYF

d_call: TRBD1
j_call: TRBJ2-7
v_call: TRBV9
cdr3_aa: CASAPGGQGYEQYF

d_call: .
j_call: TRBJ1-3
v_call: TRBV2
cdr3_aa: CASSRMHPTSGNTIYF

d_call: TRBD2
j_call: TRBJ2-1
v_call: TRBV5-1
cdr3_aa: CASSSGLAGVTEQFF

d_call: TRBD1
j_call: TRBJ1-1
v_call: TRBV7-6
cdr3_aa: CASSLEDRGPTEAFF

d_call: .
j_call: TRBJ2-1
v_call: TRBV18
cdr3_aa: CASSIQYDNEQFF

d_call: .
j_call: TRBJ2-2
v_call: TRBV27
cdr3_aa: CASTWADRGGELFF

d_call: TRBD1
j_call: TRBJ2-2
v_call: TRBV27
cdr3_aa: CASRKGDRGSAGELFF

d_call: TRBD1
j_call: TRBJ2-7
v_call: TRBV2
cdr3_aa: CASSPRQGAHEQYF

d_call: .
j_call: TRBJ2-3
v_call: TRBV5-6
cdr3_aa: CASSFSVSYSTDTQYF

d_call: TRBD1
j_call: TRBJ2-5
v_call: TRBV15
cdr3_aa: CATSKRTGGAETQYF

d_call: TRBD2
j_call: TRBJ2-1
v_call: TRBV28
cdr3_aa: CASSPHSGTRDEQFF